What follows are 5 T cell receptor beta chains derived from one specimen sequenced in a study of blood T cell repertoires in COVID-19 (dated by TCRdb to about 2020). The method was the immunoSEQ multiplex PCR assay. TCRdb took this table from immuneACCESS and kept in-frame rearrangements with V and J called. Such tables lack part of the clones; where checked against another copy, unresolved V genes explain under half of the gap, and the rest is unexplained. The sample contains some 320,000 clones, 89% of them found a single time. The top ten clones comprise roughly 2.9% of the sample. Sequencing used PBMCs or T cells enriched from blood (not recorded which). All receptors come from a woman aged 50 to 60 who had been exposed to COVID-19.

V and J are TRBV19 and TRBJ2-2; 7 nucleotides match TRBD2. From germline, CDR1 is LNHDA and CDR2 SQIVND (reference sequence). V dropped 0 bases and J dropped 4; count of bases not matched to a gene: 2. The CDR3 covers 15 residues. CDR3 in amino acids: CASSIDWGGTGELFF. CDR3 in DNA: TGTGCCAGTAGTATAGATTGGGGGGGCACCGGGGAGCTGTTTTTT.

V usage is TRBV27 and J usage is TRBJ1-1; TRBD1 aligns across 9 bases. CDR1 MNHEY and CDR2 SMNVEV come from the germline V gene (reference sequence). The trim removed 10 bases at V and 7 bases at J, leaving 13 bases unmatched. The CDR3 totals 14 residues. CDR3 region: CAIGGGTGNREAFF. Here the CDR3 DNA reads TGTGCCATCGGGGGGGGGACAGGGAACCGTGAAGCTTTCTTT.

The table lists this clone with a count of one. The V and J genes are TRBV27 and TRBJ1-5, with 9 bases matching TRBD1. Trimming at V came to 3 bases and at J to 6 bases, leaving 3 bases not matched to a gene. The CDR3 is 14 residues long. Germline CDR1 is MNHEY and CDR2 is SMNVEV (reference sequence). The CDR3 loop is CASSFGTGFQPQHF. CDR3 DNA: TGTGCCAGCAGTTTTGGGACAGGGTTTCAGCCCCAGCATTTT.

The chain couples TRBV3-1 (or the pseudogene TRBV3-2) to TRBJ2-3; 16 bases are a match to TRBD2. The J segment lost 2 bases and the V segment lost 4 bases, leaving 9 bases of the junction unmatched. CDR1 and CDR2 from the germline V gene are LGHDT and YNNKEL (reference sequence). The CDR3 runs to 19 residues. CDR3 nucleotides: TGTGCCAGCAGCCCATATCCGGGACTAGCGGGGGGGCACACAGATACGCAGTATTTT. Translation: CASSPYPGLAGGHTDTQYF.

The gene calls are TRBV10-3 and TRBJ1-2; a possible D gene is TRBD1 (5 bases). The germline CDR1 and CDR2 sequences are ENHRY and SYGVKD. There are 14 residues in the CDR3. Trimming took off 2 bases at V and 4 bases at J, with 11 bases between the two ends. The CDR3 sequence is CAISERRGGYGYTF. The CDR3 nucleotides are TGTGCCATCAGTGAGCGGAGGGGCGGCTATGGCTACACCTTC.